The clone carrying this T cell receptor (beta chain) was recorded many times. The CDR3 totals 15 residues. Trimming left V 1 base short and J 0 bases short, with 8 bases between. Germline lookup yields CDR1 MGHRA and CDR2 YSYEKL. Amplified TCR beta CDR3 regions derived from RNA transcripts. An initial round of RT-PCR targeting the TCR CDR3 relied on the HTBI primer set. TCRdb redid the calling of the multiplex PCR reads with MiXCR, one entry per CDR3 protein. Altogether more than 450,000 distinct CDR3 sequences are present, less than 15% being singletons, with the ten largest covering about 15%. Subjects aged 18 to 65 presented with newly diagnosed hyperthyroidism of less than 2 months' duration. This record comes from a study of T cells in Graves' hyperthyroidism and ophthalmopathy.

V and J are TRBV4-1 and TRBJ2-3; D not resolved. This TCR was recovered from a middle-aged woman with Graves' hyperthyroidism. Sequencing was performed on blood. The chain's CDR3 is CASSQGVGSTDTQYF. CDR3 nucleotide sequence: TGCGCCAGCAGCCAAGGAGTCGGCAGCACAGATACGCAGTATTTT.